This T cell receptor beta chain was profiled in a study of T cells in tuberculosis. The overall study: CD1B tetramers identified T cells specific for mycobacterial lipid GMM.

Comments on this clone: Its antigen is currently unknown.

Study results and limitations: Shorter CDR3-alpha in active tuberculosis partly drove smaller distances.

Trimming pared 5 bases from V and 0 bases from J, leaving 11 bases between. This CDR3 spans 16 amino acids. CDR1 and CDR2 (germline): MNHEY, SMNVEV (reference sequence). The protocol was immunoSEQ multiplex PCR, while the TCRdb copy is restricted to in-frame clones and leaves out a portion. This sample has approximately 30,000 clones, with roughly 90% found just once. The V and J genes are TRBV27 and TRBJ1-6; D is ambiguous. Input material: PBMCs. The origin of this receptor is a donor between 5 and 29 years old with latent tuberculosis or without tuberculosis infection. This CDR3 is CASSEILSSYNSPLHF. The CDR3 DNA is TGTGCCAGCAGTGAAATTCTAAGCTCCTATAATTCACCCCTCCACTTT.